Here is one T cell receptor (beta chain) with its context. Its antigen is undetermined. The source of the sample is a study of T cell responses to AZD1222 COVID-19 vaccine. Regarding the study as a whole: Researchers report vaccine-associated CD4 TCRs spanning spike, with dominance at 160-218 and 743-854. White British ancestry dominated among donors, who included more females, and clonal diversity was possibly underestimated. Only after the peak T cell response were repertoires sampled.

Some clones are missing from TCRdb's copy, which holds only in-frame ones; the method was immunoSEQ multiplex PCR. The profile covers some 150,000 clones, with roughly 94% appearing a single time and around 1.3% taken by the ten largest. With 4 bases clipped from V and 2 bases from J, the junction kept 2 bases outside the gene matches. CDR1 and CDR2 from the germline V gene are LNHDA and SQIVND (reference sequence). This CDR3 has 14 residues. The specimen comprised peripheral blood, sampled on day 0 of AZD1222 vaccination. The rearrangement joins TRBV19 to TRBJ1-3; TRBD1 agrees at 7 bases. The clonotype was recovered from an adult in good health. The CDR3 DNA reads TGTGCCAGTAGTAAGACAGGGACTGGAAACACCATATATTTT. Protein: CASSKTGTGNTIYF.